This TCR beta chain was recorded in a study of blood T cells in healthy people across ages. The study, taken as a whole, reports: With age, beta diversity per million T cells declined roughly linearly, significantly by approximately 40. Unknown donor CMV status possibly confounded expanded clonotype changes.

For the second PCR, which ran for about 6 to 12 cycles, a sample-barcoded 5' primer and a J-beta primer mix were used. Each CDR3 protein gets one entry after TCRdb re-called the 5' RACE reads with MiXCR. Among some 1 million distinct CDR3 sequences listed, under 55% were seen once. In the case of this clonotype: Its target is not known.

Every donor contributed around 10 milliliters of peripheral blood by blood draw. The sample consisted of blood. This sequence originates from a woman aged 55-69 years in good health.

The CDR3, as DNA: TGCGCCAGCAGCTTGGTCGCTAGCGGGGGCGGTGAGCAGTTCTTC. It is translated as CASSLVASGGGEQFF. The chain carries TRBV5-1 and TRBJ2-1; 10 nucleotides line up with TRBD2. V gave up 0 bases and J gave up 9 bases; unmatched junction bases: 6. Germline lookup yields CDR1 SGHRS and CDR2 YFSETQ. The CDR3 has 15 amino acids. The variable domain in full, with the rest retrieved from reference TRBV5-1 and TRBJ2-1, is KAGVTQTPRYLIKTRGQQVTLSCSPISGHRSVSWYQQTPGQGLQFLFEYFSETQRNKGNFPGRFSGRQFSNSRSEMNVSTLELGDSALYLCASSLVASGGGEQFFGPGTRLTVL.